This TCR beta chain was sequenced for a study of T cell responses to AZD1222 COVID-19 vaccine. Notes on the study in general: Donors skewed white British and female; clonal diversity was possibly underestimated.

The V segment lost 4 bases and the J segment 6 bases; nucleotides outside the gene matches: 8. CDR1 is LGHDT, CDR2 YNNKEL, per germline (reference sequence). The CDR3 extends over 14 amino acids. Data came from immunoSEQ multiplex PCR; TCRdb stores just in-frame clones and leaves some out. The profile shows 90,000 to 150,000 clones, roughly 90% of them singletons. Of note for this clone: Its matching antigen is unknown.

V and J are TRBV3-1 (or the pseudogene TRBV3-2) and TRBJ1-2; 7 bases line up with TRBD1. The source of this sequence is an adult in good health. The source was peripheral blood, collected on day 0 of AZD1222 vaccination. The CDR3 sequence is CASSRSPGTDGYTF. In DNA, the CDR3 is TGTGCCAGCAGCCGCTCCCCCGGGACAGATGGCTACACCTTC.